The sequence of this T cell receptor beta chain was determined in a study of blood T cell repertoires in COVID-19. Study in general: Samples taken during acute and convalescent COVID-19 were collected in the United States, Italy and Spain. PBMCs, B-cell-depleted T cells, or T cells provided the cDNA or gDNA that made up the material.

Trimming cost V 1 base and J 2 bases, with 8 bases left between them. The CDR3 loop spans 14 amino acids. Germline V gene data show CDR1 as LGHDT and CDR2 as YNNKEL (reference sequence). The repertoire was sequenced with immunoSEQ multiplex PCR; TCRdb's copy has only in-frame clones and lacks some. This sample yields approximately 290,000 clones, of which approximately 85% are seen a single time; approximately 0.94% belongs to the top ten. The sequence came from a human donor with COVID-19, enrolled during active disease. The donor label of this sample is uncertain. Source material: peripheral blood. The chain is built from TRBV3-1 (or the pseudogene TRBV3-2) and TRBJ1-2; no firm D call. CDR3 loop: CASSQAAGNYGYTF. In nucleotides, the CDR3 is TGTGCCAGCAGCCAAGCAGCGGGGAACTATGGCTACACCTTC.